This is a list of T cell receptor beta chains from one sample in a study of blood T cell repertoires in COVID-19. The method was immunoSEQ multiplex PCR; TCRdb's version includes in-frame clones alone and lacks a portion of them. The table records around 220,000 clones, 86% of them present only once. The sample consisted of peripheral blood. The source of these receptors is a woman between 50 and 59 years old with acute or convalescent COVID-19. The CDR3 runs from the conserved cysteine through the conserved F or W. The order of the fields is clone size, J gene, D gene, V gene, CDR3 DNA, CDR3 protein. The D gene is left open where the match is weak. Part of the rows lack a size; the others show once, few, many or a class for expanded clones.

few,TRBJ2-5,TRBD2,TRBV5-6,TGTGCCAGCAGCTTGTTTTCTAGCGGGGCGCAGGTGGCCCAGTACTTC,CASSLFSSGAQVAQYF
-,TRBJ2-1,TRBD2,TRBV12-5,TGTGCTAGTGGTTGGCAGACTAGCGGGGGGGCACATGAGCAGTTCTTC,CASGWQTSGGAHEQFF
-,TRBJ1-2,-,TRBV7-2,TGTGCCAGCAGCCCCTCGTCGGGGGGCTACACCTTC,CASSPSSGGYTF
-,TRBJ2-3,-,TRBV27,TGTGCCAGCAGTTTATCGGGGACTCCCACGTTCACGCAGTATTTT,CASSLSGTPTFTQYF
-,TRBJ2-7,-,TRBV5-6,TGTGCCAGCAGCTCGATACTAGCAGGAGACTCCTACGAGCAGTACTTC,CASSSILAGDSYEQYF
-,TRBJ2-4,TRBD1,TRBV2,TGTGCCAGCAGGGCGGACAGGGATTACATTCAGTACTTC,CASRADRDYIQYF
-,TRBJ2-1,-,TRBV6-2/TRBV6-3,TGTGCCAGCAGTTACTCCCAGGCATCTGAGCAGTTCTTC,CASSYSQASEQFF
-,TRBJ1-1,TRBD1,TRBV27,TGTGCCAGCAGTTTGGACAGGGGGTTCGCTGAAGCTTTCTTT,CASSLDRGFAEAFF
-,TRBJ2-7,TRBD2,TRBV6-6,TGTGCCAGCAGTTACCCAGGGAGGGATTACGAGCAGTACTTC,CASSYPGRDYEQYF
-,TRBJ1-2,TRBD1,TRBV19,TGTGCCAGTAGTGCCAAGACAGGGGGCATTGATGGCTACACCTTC,CASSAKTGGIDGYTF
-,TRBJ2-3,-,TRBV2,TGTGCCAGCAGCAAACAGCAAGATACGCAGTATTTT,CASSKQQDTQYF
-,TRBJ1-5,-,TRBV19,TGTGCCAGTAGTTGGCAGGGCCTCTATCAGCCCCAGCATTTT,CASSWQGLYQPQHF
-,TRBJ2-1,TRBD2,TRBV30,TGTGCCTGGAGTAAACTAGCGGGCGAGCAGTTCTTC,CAWSKLAGEQFF
-,TRBJ1-4,-,TRBV2,TGTGCCAGCAAGCAGGGGCCCGTCGGAATAAGGGAAAAACTGTTTTTT,CASKQGPVGIREKLFF
-,TRBJ1-4,-,TRBV18,TGTGCCAGCTCACCGAGGACAGTCTCCCTAGCAACTAATGAAAAACTGTTTTTT,CASSPRTVSLATNEKLFF
-,TRBJ1-1,TRBD1,TRBV4-3,TGCGCCAGCAGCCAAGACTCCTGGGACAGGGGGCGACTCACTGAAGCTTTCTTT,CASSQDSWDRGRLTEAFF
-,TRBJ2-5,TRBD2,TRBV6-2/TRBV6-3,TGTGCCAGCAGTTACTTGCGGGGGGAGACCCAGTACTTC,CASSYLRGETQYF
few,TRBJ2-7,-,TRBV7-9,TGTGCCAGCAGCTTAGGTTTTCCTAGCACCCACTACGAGCAGTACTTC,CASSLGFPSTHYEQYF
-,TRBJ1-1,-,TRBV5-3,TGTGCCAGAAGCCCGACAGGAGACACTGAAGCTTTCTTT,CARSPTGDTEAFF
-,TRBJ2-6,-,TRBV7-2,TGTGCCAGCAGCTTTGTAGCTAGAGGGTCTGGGGCCAACGTCCTGACTTTC,CASSFVARGSGANVLTF